The 26 T cell receptor beta chains reported below all come from one sample, sequenced in a study of early T cells in non-severe SARS-CoV-2 infection (dated by TCRdb to the early 2020s). The library was obtained by 5' RACE. The instrument was a NextSeq 500. TCRdb itself trimmed the public reads at Q25 with fastp, ran MiXCR and retained productive beta chains. One record per CDR3 amino acid sequence lists the most common genes and DNA. For this sample there are about 49,000 distinct CDR3 sequences; around 11% appear just once. The biggest ten clones account for 7.5% to 9.5% of the sample. Sequenced input: whole blood. Receptors originate from an adult who was a healthcare worker with PCR-confirmed SARS-CoV-2 infection or an uninfected control (not recorded which).

This clonotype showed up many times. The chain joins TRBV20-1 to TRBJ1-5, with D unresolved. V was pared by 6 bases and J by 0 bases, with 18 bases between. The germline V gene has CDR1 DFQATT and CDR2 SNEGSKA (reference sequence). This CDR3 comprises 16 residues. CDR3 in amino acids: CSANWGGRYSNQPQHF. CDR3 sequence (DNA): TGCAGTGCCAACTGGGGAGGGCGTTATAGCAATCAGCCCCAGCATTTT.

This clonotype was recorded at least ten times. The chain recombines TRBV4-1 with TRBJ1-5; D is possibly TRBD1 (5 bases). This CDR3 is built from 14 residues. Germline-derived CDR1 and CDR2 are MGHRA and YSYEKL. V was shortened by 4 bases and J by 9 bases, with 16 bases between the two germline ends. The chain's CDR3 is CASSPTVPGRPQHF. The CDR3 bases are TGCGCCAGCAGCCCGACAGTCCCGGGACGGCCCCAGCATTTT.

The chain combines TRBV7-2 with TRBJ1-4; possible D gene TRBD1, 6 bases. The CDR3 length is 15 residues. The germline V gene has CDR1 SGHTA and CDR2 FQGNSA. The V end lost 5 bases, the J end lost 4 bases, and 14 bases lay between the germline ends. CDR3 in amino acids: CASSAQGIDNEKLFF. The CDR3 DNA reads TGTGCCAGCAGCGCACAGGGAATTGATAATGAAAAACTGTTTTTT.

This clonotype was recorded at least ten times. The chain is built from TRBV4-1 and TRBJ2-7; TRBD1 aligns across 9 bases. The CDR3 has 15 residues. Trimming cost V 1 base and J 6 bases; bases outside gene matches: 7. Germline V gives CDR1 MGHRA, CDR2 YSYEKL. The CDR3 bases are TGCGCCAGCAGCCAAGCTCGGACAGGGGACCGCGAGCAGTACTTC. Amino acid sequence: CASSQARTGDREQYF.

This clonotype turned up a few times. This rearrangement joins TRBV7-2 to TRBJ2-5, with D perhaps given as TRBD1 or TRBD2 (5 bases each). The CDR3 spans 15 residues. Trimming removed 3 bases from V and 1 base from J, with 12 bases in between. Germline V CDR1 and CDR2: SGHTA, FQGNSA. CDR3 in amino acids: CASSLRGAIQETQYF. CDR3 coding DNA: TGTGCCAGCAGCTTGAGAGGGGCGATCCAAGAGACCCAGTACTTC.

The sample holds many counts of this clonotype. V and J are TRBV20-1 and TRBJ2-2; D unclear. CDR1 DFQATT and CDR2 SNEGSKA come from the germline V gene (reference sequence). The V end was cut by 0 bases, the J end by 6 bases, with 14 bases between. This CDR3 has 15 amino acids. CDR3 loop: CSARDLEVIPGELFF. The CDR3 DNA is TGCAGTGCTAGAGATCTAGAAGTAATCCCCGGGGAGCTGTTTTTT.

This clonotype was seen repeatedly, ten times or more. The chain's CDR3 is CASSLAGTVSGNTIYF. The CDR3 coding sequence is TGTGCCAGCAGCTTAGCCGGGACAGTCTCTGGAAACACCATATATTTT. V gene TRBV7-9 combines with J gene TRBJ1-3, with 7 bases matching TRBD1. V shed 0 bases and J 0 bases; nucleotides not matched to a gene: 2. Germline V lookup: CDR1 SEHNR, CDR2 FQNEAQ (reference sequence). CDR3 length equals 16 residues.

This clonotype was seen more than once but under ten times. The chain's CDR3 is CSVEGGRAPDTQYF. Written as DNA, the CDR3 is TGCAGCGTTGAAGGCGGGAGGGCCCCAGATACGCAGTATTTT. V is TRBV29-1 and J is TRBJ2-3, with 9 bases identical to TRBD2. Looked up from germline, CDR1 is SQVTM and CDR2 is ANQGSEA. The CDR3 sequence is 14 residues long. V trimming: 1 base; J trimming: 4 bases; junction bases outside the gene matches: 3.

This rearrangement joins TRBV11-1 to TRBJ2-4, with D perhaps given as TRBD1 or TRBD2 (5 bases each). The V and J ends lost 5 bases and 9 bases respectively, with 14 bases between them. In germline, CDR1 is SGHAT, CDR2 FQDESV (reference sequence). This CDR3 is 13 amino acids long. The CDR3 protein is CASSPVRGAIQYF. CDR3 nucleotides: TGTGCCAGCAGCCCCGTTCGAGGGGCCATTCAGTACTTC.

This clonotype was found a few times. The chain employs TRBV27 and TRBJ2-1, with TRBD1 matching 9 bases. J lost 5 bases, V lost 5 bases, and 10 bases had no gene match. Germline CDR1 MNHEY, CDR2 SMNVEV (reference sequence). The CDR3 has 16 residues. This chain's CDR3 is CASSLRRGQGNNEQFF. CDR3 nucleotide sequence: TGTGCCAGCAGTCTCCGAAGGGGACAGGGCAACAATGAGCAGTTCTTC.

The sample holds a few counts of this clonotype. J is TRBJ2-4 and V is TRBV18; D is possibly TRBD1 (5 bases). This CDR3 contains 16 residues. V shed 5 bases and J shed 0 bases, with 14 bases lying between them. CDR1 and CDR2 (germline): KGHSH, LQKENI. CDR3 nucleotides: TGTGCCAGCTCATCCCAGGGAATTCTAGCCAAAAACATTCAGTACTTC. Its protein is CASSSQGILAKNIQYF. Supplemented by reference TRBV18 and TRBJ2-4, the full variable domain reads NAGVMQNPRHLVRRRGQEARLRCSPMKGHSHVYWYRQLPEEGLKFMVYLQKENIIDESGMPKERFSAEFPKEGPSILRIQQVVRGDSAAYFCASSSQGILAKNIQYFGAGTRLSVL.

The sample holds many counts of this clonotype. V gene TRBV29-1 combines with J gene TRBJ1-1; D is unresolved. Trimming left V 5 bases short and J 0 bases short, with 13 bases between. Germline V gene lookup returns CDR1 SQVTM and CDR2 ANQGSEA. The CDR3 contains 14 residues. The CDR3 bases are TGCAGCGTTTTAGGTACGGTGATGAACACTGAAGCTTTCTTT. Translated, it gives CSVLGTVMNTEAFF.

The chain carries TRBV11-2 and TRBJ2-1; 8 bases agree with TRBD2. The CDR3 extends over 14 amino acids. Unmatched junction bases numbered 6, after V lost 5 bases and J lost 6 bases. The germline gives CDR1 SGHAT, CDR2 FQNNGV. CDR3: CASSPSGGPNEQFF. In DNA form, the CDR3 reads TGTGCCAGCAGCCCCTCGGGAGGGCCCAATGAGCAGTTCTTC.

V gene TRBV5-1 combines with J gene TRBJ1-4, with TRBD1 matching 7 bases. V gave up 4 bases and J gave up 3 bases; unmatched junction bases: 3. The CDR3 has 14 residues. Germline values: CDR1 SGHRS, CDR2 YFSETQ. The CDR3 region is CASSHRGPNEKLFF. CDR3 sequence (DNA): TGCGCCAGCAGCCATAGGGGGCCTAATGAAAAACTGTTTTTT.

The chain recombines TRBV9 with TRBJ2-7, with TRBD1 matching 9 bases. Germline V gene sequence: CDR1 SGDLS, CDR2 YYNGEE. J gave up 4 bases and V 0 bases, and 5 bases lay outside the gene matches. The CDR3 covers 15 residues. The CDR3 is CASSVEGTGRYEQYF. As DNA, the CDR3 is TGTGCCAGCAGCGTAGAGGGGACAGGGAGGTACGAGCAGTACTTC. Based on the CDR3 plus reference TRBV9 and TRBJ2-7, the full variable domain is DSGVTQTPKHLITATGQRVTLRCSPRSGDLSVYWYQQSLDQGLQFLIQYYNGEERAKGNILERFSAQQFPDLHSELNLSSLELGDSALYFCASSVEGTGRYEQYFGPGTRLTVT.

This clonotype was found many times. The V gene is TRBV6-4, the J gene TRBJ2-1, with 16 positions matching TRBD2. V shed 4 bases and J 6 bases; nucleotides not matched to a gene: 3. CDR1 is MRHNA and CDR2 is SNTAGT in the germline V gene. The CDR3 has 16 residues. CDR3 sequence: CASSAGTSGGANEQFF. In nucleotides, the CDR3 is TGTGCCAGCAGTGCCGGGACTAGCGGGGGGGCCAATGAGCAGTTCTTC.

The CDR3 loop is CASSISAVNSNQPQHF. The CDR3 DNA follows: TGTGCCAGTAGTATAAGTGCAGTTAATAGCAATCAGCCCCAGCATTTT. The chain links TRBV19 to TRBJ1-5, with D uncertain. The CDR3 length is 16 residues. Germline assignment: CDR1 LNHDA and CDR2 SQIVND (reference sequence). Trimming pared 2 bases from V and 0 bases from J, leaving 11 bases between.

This clonotype occurred many times. This chain links TRBV20-1 with TRBJ2-3; tentative D call: TRBD2 (5 bases). Germline V gene lookup returns CDR1 DFQATT and CDR2 SNEGSKA (reference sequence). The CDR3 length is 13 residues. The V end was cut by 2 bases, the J end by 2 bases, with 8 bases between. DNA for the CDR3: TGCAGTGCTAGACTAGCTAACACAGATACGCAGTATTTT. Its translation is CSARLANTDTQYF.

This clonotype has more than one count but fewer than ten. The rearrangement joins TRBV11-2 to TRBJ2-3; D assignment may be TRBD1 or TRBD2 (6 bases each). This CDR3 region has 14 residues. The ends were cut back, 2 bases at V and 5 bases at J, with 11 bases in the middle. From germline, CDR1 is SGHAT and CDR2 FQNNGV. CDR3 nucleotide sequence: TGTGCCAGCAGCTTAACGGGGGCGGTAGATACGCAGTATTTT. Translated: CASSLTGAVDTQYF.

The chain couples TRBV5-4 to TRBJ2-3, with TRBD2 matching 12 bases. Per the germline V gene, CDR1 is SGHNT and CDR2 is YYREEE (reference sequence). The J segment lost 3 bases and the V segment lost 0 bases, leaving 2 bases of the junction unmatched. This CDR3 region has 16 residues. CDR3 nucleotides: TGTGCCAGCAGCTTGGAAGGACTAGCGGGAACAGATACGCAGTATTTT. Translation gives CASSLEGLAGTDTQYF.

This clonotype has ten or more counts. This chain joins TRBV6-1 and TRBJ2-7; 9 nucleotides align to TRBD1. CDR1 and CDR2 from the germline V gene are MNHNS and SASEGT. This CDR3 contains 14 residues. Losses at the gene ends were 5 bases for V and 4 bases for J; bases not matched to a gene: 6. Here the CDR3 DNA reads TGTGCCAGCAGTACAGGGGACAGGGTGTACGAGCAGTACTTC. Translating it yields CASSTGDRVYEQYF.

This chain joins TRBV7-2 and TRBJ1-5; no reliable D call. The germline V gene encodes CDR1 SGHTA and CDR2 FQGNSA. The CDR3 is 15 amino acids. Trimming took 4 bases from V and 5 from J, leaving 15 bases between them. The CDR3 DNA reads TGTGCCAGCAGCTGGGCGGCGGGCGGGGATCAGCCCCAGCATTTT. Its translation: CASSWAAGGDQPQHF. Complete variable domain (other parts from reference TRBV7-2 and TRBJ1-5): GAGVSQSPSNKVTEKGKDVELRCDPISGHTALYWYRQSLGQGLEFLIYFQGNSAPDKSGLPSDRFSAERTGGSVSTLTIQRTQQEDSAVYLCASSWAAGGDQPQHFGDGTRLSIL.

This chain joins TRBV20-1 and TRBJ2-7; D not certain. The CDR3 extends over 15 amino acids. The V end lost 0 bases, the J end lost 6 bases, and 18 bases lay between the germline ends. Germline V gene lookup returns CDR1 DFQATT and CDR2 SNEGSKA (reference sequence). CDR3 region: CSARDFASVGSEQYF. The CDR3 DNA reads TGCAGTGCTAGAGATTTTGCTTCGGTCGGTTCCGAGCAGTACTTC.

This clonotype appeared many times. This chain links TRBV12-5 with TRBJ2-7; 7 nucleotides match TRBD1. The junction had 6 bases not matched to a gene; V was cut back by 6 bases and J by 7 bases. The CDR3 totals 12 residues. The germline V gene has CDR1 LGHNT and CDR2 FRNRAP. The chain's CDR3 is CASGQTGREQYF. The CDR3 DNA reads TGTGCTAGTGGCCAGACAGGGCGGGAGCAGTACTTC.

This sequence joins TRBV11-2 and TRBJ2-4; D gene unclear. This CDR3 is 12 amino acids long. Germline V gives CDR1 SGHAT, CDR2 FQNNGV. V was shortened by 2 bases and J by 2 bases, with 1 base between the two germline ends. CDR3 sequence: CASSLTKNIQYF. The CDR3 region has the DNA TGTGCCAGCAGCTTAACCAAAAACATTCAGTACTTC.

This clonotype was seen repeatedly, ten times or more. This chain uses TRBV9 with TRBJ1-3; D is undetermined. Trimming took 8 bases from V and 0 from J, leaving 6 bases between them. The CDR3 loop spans 12 amino acids. Germline CDR1 reads SGDLS; CDR2 reads YYNGEE. The CDR3 loop reads CASTRSGNTIYF. The DNA for the CDR3 is TGTGCCAGTACGCGCTCTGGAAACACCATATATTTT.